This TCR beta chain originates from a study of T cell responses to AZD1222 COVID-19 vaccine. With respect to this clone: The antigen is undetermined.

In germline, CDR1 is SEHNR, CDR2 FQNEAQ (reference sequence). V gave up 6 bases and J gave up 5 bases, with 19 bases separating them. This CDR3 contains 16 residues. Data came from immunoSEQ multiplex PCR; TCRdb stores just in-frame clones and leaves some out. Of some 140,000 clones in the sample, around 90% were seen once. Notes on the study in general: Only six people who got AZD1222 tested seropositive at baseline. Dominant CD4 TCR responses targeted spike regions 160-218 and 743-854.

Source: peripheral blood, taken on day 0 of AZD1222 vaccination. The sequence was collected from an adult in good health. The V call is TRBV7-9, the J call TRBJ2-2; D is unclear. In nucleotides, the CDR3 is TGTGCCAGCAGTATGGGTGCCTTGTTTCGAACCGGGGAGCTGTTTTTT. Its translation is CASSMGALFRTGELFF. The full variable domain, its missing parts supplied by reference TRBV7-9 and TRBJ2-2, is DTGVSQNPRHKITKRGQNVTFRCDPISEHNRLYWYRQTLGQGPEFLTYFQNEAQLEKSRLLSDRFSAERPKGSFSTLEIQRTEQGDSAMYLCASSMGALFRTGELFFGEGSRLTVL.